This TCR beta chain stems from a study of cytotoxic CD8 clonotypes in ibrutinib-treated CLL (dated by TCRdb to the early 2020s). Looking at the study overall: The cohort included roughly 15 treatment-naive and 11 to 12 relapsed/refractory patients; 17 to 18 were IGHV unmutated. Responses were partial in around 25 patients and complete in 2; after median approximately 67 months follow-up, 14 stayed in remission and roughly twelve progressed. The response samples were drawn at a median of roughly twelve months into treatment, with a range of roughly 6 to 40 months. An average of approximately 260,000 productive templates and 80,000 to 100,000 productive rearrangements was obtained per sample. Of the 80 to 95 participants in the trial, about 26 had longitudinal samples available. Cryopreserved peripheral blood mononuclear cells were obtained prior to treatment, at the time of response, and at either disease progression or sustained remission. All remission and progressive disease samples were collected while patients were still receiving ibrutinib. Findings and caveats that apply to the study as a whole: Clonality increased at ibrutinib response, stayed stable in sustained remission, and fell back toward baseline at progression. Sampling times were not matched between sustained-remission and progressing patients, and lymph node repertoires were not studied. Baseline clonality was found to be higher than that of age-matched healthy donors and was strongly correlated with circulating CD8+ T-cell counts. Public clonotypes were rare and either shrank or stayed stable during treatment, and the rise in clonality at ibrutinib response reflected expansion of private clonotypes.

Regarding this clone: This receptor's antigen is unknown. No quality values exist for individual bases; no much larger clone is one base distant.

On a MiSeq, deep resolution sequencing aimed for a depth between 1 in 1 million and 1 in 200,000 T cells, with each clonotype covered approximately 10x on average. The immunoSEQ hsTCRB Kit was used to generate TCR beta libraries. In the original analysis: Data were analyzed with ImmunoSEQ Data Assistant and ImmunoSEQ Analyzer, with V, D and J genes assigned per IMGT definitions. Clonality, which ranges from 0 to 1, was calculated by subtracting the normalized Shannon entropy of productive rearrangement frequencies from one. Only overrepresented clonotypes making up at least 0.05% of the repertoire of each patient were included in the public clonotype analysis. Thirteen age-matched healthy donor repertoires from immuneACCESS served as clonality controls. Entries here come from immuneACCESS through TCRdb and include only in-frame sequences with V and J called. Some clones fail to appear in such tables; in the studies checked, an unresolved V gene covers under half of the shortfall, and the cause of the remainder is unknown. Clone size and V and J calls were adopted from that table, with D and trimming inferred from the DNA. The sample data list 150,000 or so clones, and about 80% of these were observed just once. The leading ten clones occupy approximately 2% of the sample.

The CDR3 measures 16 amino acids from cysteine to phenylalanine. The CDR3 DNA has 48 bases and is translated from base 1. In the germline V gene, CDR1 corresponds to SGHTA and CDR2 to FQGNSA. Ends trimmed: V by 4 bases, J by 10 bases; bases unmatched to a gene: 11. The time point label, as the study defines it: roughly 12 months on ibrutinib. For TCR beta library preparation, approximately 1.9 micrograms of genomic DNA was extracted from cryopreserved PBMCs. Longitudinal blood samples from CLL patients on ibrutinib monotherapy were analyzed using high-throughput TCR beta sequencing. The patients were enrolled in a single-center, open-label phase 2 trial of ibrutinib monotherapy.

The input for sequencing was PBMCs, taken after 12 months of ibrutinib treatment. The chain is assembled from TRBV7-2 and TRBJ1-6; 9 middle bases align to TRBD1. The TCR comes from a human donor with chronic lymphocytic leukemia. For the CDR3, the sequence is CASSSNMGQGRSPLHF. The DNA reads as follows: TGTGCCAGCAGCTCTAATATGGGACAGGGAAGGTCACCCCTCCACTTT. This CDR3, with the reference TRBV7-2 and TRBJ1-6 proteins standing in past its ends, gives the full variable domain GAGVSQSPSNKVTEKGKDVELRCDPISGHTALYWYRQSLGQGLEFLIYFQGNSAPDKSGLPSDRFSAERTGGSVSTLTIQRTQQEDSAVYLCASSSNMGQGRSPLHFGNGTRLTVT.